This T cell receptor (beta chain) was sequenced during a study of OX40 agonist ivuxolimab in advanced cancers. Study overall: Ivuxolimab, an agonist antibody against OX40 (CD134), was given to patients. Study findings and constraints: Dose levels from 0.1 to 3.0 mg/kg saw CD4+ and CD8+ blood T cells expand clonally by week 6.

This clone was found once. No antigen is known for it. J gave up 0 bases and V 4 bases, and 3 bases lay outside the gene matches. The germline gives CDR1 SGHRS, CDR2 YFSETQ. There are 16 residues in the CDR3. Profiling relied on immunoSEQ multiplex PCR, and the TCRdb table lists in-frame clones only, not all of them. The sample contains tens of thousands of clones, 90% to 95% of which appear only once. Samples were taken at baseline and on day 1 of cycles 4 and 7. This sequence was found in an adult with an advanced solid tumor such as melanoma, head and neck, liver or kidney cancer. V gene TRBV5-1 combines with J gene TRBJ2-2; TRBD1 matches 10 bases. The sample in question was CD4+ or CD8+ T cells sorted from blood, obtained in a trial of the OX40 agonist ivuxolimab. The CDR3 reads CASSPGQGANTGELFF. The CDR3, as DNA: TGCGCCAGCAGCCCCGGACAGGGGGCGAACACCGGGGAGCTGTTTTTT.